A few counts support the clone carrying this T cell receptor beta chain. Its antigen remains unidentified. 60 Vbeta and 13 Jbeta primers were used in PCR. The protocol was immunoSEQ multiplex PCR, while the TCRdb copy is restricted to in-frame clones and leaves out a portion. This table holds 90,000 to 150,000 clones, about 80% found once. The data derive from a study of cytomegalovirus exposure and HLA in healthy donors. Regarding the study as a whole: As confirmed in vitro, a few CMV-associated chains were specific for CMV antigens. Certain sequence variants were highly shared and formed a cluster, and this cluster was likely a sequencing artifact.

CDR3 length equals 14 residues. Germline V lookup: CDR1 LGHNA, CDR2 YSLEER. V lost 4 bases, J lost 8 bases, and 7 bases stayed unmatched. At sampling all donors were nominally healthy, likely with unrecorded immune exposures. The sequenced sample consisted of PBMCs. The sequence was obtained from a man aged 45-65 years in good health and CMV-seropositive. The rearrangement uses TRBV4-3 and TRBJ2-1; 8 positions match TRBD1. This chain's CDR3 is CASSRQGTFDEQFF. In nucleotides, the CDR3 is TGCGCCAGCAGCCGACAGGGGACCTTCGATGAGCAGTTCTTC.